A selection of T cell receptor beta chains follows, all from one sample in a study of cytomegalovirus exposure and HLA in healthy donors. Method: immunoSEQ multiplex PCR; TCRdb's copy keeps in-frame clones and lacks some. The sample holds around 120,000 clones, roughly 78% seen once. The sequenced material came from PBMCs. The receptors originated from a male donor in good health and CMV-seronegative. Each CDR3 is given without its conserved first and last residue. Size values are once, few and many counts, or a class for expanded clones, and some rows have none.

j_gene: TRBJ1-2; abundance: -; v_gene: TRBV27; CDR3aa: ASSPQGNYGYT
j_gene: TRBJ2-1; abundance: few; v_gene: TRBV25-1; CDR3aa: ASSDFNEQF
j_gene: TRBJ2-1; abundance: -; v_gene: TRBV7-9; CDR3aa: ASSSGSSYNEQF
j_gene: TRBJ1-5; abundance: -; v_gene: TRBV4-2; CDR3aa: ASSQDPGAGSKANQPQH
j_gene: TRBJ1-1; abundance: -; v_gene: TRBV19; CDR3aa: ASSPGMNTEAF
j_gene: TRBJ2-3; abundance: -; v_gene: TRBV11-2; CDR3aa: ASSLRRAGEITDTQY
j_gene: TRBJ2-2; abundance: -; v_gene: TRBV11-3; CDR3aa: ASSPTRLAGEPGELF
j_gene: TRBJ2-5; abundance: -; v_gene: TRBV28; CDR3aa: ASSAPDRAWEQY
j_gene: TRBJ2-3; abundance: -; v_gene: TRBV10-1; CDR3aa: ASSEGLGEADTQY
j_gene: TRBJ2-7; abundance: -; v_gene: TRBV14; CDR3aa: ASSTGYEQY
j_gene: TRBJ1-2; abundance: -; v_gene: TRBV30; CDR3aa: ASGGSNYGYT
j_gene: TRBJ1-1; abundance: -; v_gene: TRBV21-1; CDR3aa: ASSKPLLPTALGGTEAF
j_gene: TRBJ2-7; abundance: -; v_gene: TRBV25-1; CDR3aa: ASSEGAGTGFYEQY
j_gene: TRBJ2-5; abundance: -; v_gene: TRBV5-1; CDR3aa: ASSVTGTPRETQY
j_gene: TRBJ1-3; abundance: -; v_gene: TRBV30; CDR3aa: AWRTGSGNTIY
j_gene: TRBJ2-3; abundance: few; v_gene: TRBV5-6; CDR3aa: ASSKLGTDTQY
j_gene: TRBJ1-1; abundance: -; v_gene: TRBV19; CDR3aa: ASSIGRDTEAF
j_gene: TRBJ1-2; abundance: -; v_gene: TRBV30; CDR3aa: AWSVGERFNYGYT
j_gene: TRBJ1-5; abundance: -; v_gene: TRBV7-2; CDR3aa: ASSLAPGGSQPQH
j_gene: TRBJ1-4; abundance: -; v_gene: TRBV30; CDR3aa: AWSSGEDEKLF
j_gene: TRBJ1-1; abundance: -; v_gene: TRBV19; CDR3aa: ASSTRFRVQGAAEAF
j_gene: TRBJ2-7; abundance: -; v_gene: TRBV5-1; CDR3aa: ASRYDNYEQY
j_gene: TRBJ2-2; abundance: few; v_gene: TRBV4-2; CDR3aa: ASSHPEGMGGSETGELF
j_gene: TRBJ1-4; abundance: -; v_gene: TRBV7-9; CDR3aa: ASSRQGLAREKLF
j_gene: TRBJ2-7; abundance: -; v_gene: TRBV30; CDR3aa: ACPGLAGDEQY
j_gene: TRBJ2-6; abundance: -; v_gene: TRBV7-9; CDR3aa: ASSGKGDTRLSGANVLT
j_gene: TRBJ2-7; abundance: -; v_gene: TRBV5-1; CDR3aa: ASSLGNSYEQY
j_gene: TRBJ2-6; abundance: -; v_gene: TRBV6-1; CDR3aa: ASSEAAGDGANVLT
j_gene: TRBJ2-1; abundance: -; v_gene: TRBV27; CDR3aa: ASSYWTSVSSYNEQF